This passage covers 24 T cell receptor beta chains from one sample sequenced in a study of T cell responses to AZD1222 COVID-19 vaccine. Assay: immunoSEQ multiplex PCR; the TCRdb copy retains only in-frame clones and omits some. The profile shows about 100,000 clones, approximately 90% of them singletons. Sequencing was performed on peripheral blood, taken on day 0 of AZD1222 vaccination. These receptors were obtained from an adult in good health.

This clone was detected only a few times. The chain uses TRBV21-1 and TRBJ2-7; the table gives TRBD1 as D, unverified against the DNA. TRBV21-1 represents a pseudogene. The CDR3 covers 14 residues. As DNA, the CDR3 is TGTGCCAGCAGCACCCGCTTCAGCTCCTACGAGCAGTACTTC. Translated: CASSTRFSSYEQYF.

This chain joins TRBV30 and TRBJ2-6; 7 nucleotides align to TRBD2. Germline CDR1 is GTSNPN and CDR2 is SVGIG (reference sequence). The CDR3 has 16 amino acids. Losses at the gene ends were 2 bases for V and 2 bases for J; bases not matched to a gene: 6. DNA of the CDR3: TGTGCCTGGAGTCCCCAAGGGACTACTGGGGCCAACGTCCTGACTTTC. Its protein product is CAWSPQGTTGANVLTF.

The chain couples TRBV6-2 or TRBV6-3 to TRBJ1-1; no clear D gene. Trimming left V 0 bases short and J 0 bases short, with 17 bases between. From germline, CDR1 is MNHEY and CDR2 SVGEGT. The length of the CDR3 is 18 residues. CDR3 sequence: CASSYSTDLGLMNTEAFF. CDR3 DNA: TGTGCCAGCAGTTACTCCACGGACCTAGGTCTTATGAACACTGAAGCTTTCTTT.

To note about this clone: Other DNA sequences in the sample encode the same CDR3. The chain is built from TRBV2 and TRBJ2-7; 15 nucleotides match TRBD2. Trimming at V came to 9 bases and at J to 7 bases, leaving 13 bases not matched to a gene. The CDR3 is made up of 16 amino acids. Germline V gene data show CDR1 as SNHLY and CDR2 as FYNNEI. The CDR3 loop reads CASSSGTSGRLREQYF. The CDR3 DNA reads TGTGCCAGTAGCTCCGGGACTAGCGGGAGGCTCCGGGAGCAGTACTTC.

The chain employs TRBV7-9 and TRBJ2-3; 7 bases map to TRBD2. The length of the CDR3 is 17 residues. Trimming at V came to 5 bases and at J to 1 base, leaving 12 bases not matched to a gene. Germline V gene sequence: CDR1 SEHNR, CDR2 FQNEAQ (reference sequence). The CDR3 spells CASSPAAGREGTDTQYF. The CDR3 region has the DNA TGTGCCAGCAGCCCGGCGGCGGGGAGGGAAGGCACAGATACGCAGTATTTT.

This clone showed up just a few times. The V and J genes are TRBV30 and TRBJ2-7; TRBD2 aligns across 9 bases. V was clipped by 1 base and J by 4 bases; unmatched bases: 5. There are 14 residues in the CDR3. Per the germline V gene, CDR1 is GTSNPN and CDR2 is SVGIG (reference sequence). The CDR3 DNA sequence: TGTGCCTGGAGTGCAGGTAGCGGGGGTTACGAGCAGTACTTC. Protein: CAWSAGSGGYEQYF.

CDR3: CASSLAGGRTDTQYF. The CDR3 region has the DNA TGTGCCAGCAGCTTAGCCGGGGGTAGAACAGATACGCAGTATTTT. V and J are TRBV7-9 and TRBJ2-3; D might be TRBD2 (6 bases). The CDR3 has 15 residues. Germline loops: CDR1 SEHNR, CDR2 FQNEAQ (reference sequence). V was clipped by 0 bases and J by 3 bases, with 10 bases between them.

The V gene is TRBV28, the J gene TRBJ1-6, with D possibly matching TRBD1 (5 bases). Trimming cost V 4 bases and J 10 bases, with 14 bases left between them. Germline loops: CDR1 MDHEN, CDR2 SYDVKM. This CDR3 has 14 amino acids. CDR3 sequence: CASSSGTGYSPLHF. In DNA form, the CDR3 reads TGTGCCAGCAGTTCCGGGACTGGGTACTCACCCCTCCACTTT.

The chain is built from TRBV6-1 and TRBJ2-7, with D perhaps matching TRBD1 (6 bases). Trimming removed 1 base from V and 2 bases from J, with 9 bases in between. The CDR3 sequence is 14 residues long. The germline V gene has CDR1 MNHNS and CDR2 SASEGT. CDR3 coding DNA: TGTGCCAGCAGTGAAGATTACAGGGCCTACGAGCAGTACTTC. Its protein is CASSEDYRAYEQYF.

This chain uses TRBV28 with TRBJ1-2; D might be TRBD1 (6 bases). CDR1 MDHEN and CDR2 SYDVKM come from the germline V gene. Between the trimmed V and J ends, which lost 6 bases and 6 bases, there was a span of 17 bases. The CDR3 extends over 14 amino acids. The CDR3 region has the DNA TGTGCCAGCAGGCGGGTGGGGGCTGTAGATGGCTACACCTTC. This translates into CASRRVGAVDGYTF.

The rearrangement joins TRBV7-6 to TRBJ2-2; 9 nucleotides match TRBD2. J lost 3 bases, V lost 3 bases, and 8 bases had no gene match. Germline CDR1 is SGHVS and CDR2 is FNYEAQ. This CDR3 has 17 amino acids. The CDR3 DNA follows: TGTGCCAGCAGCTTTGGATGGCGGGAGGGGGACACCGGGGAGCTGTTTTTT. It codes for CASSFGWREGDTGELFF. Combining the CDR3 with reference TRBV7-6 and TRBJ2-2 gives the whole variable domain GAGVSQSPRYKVTKRGQDVALRCDPISGHVSLYWYRQALGQGPEFLTYFNYEAQQDKSGLPNDRFSAERPEGSISTLTIQRTEQRDSAMYRCASSFGWREGDTGELFFGEGSRLTVL.

The CDR3 DNA reads as TGCAGCGTTGTACCGAGCTCCTACAATGAGCAGTTCTTC. Its translation: CSVVPSSYNEQFF. The chain has TRBV29-1 and TRBJ2-1; D not certain. The CDR3 spans 13 residues. CDR1 and CDR2 (germline): SQVTM, ANQGSEA. V was trimmed by 4 bases and J by 0 bases, leaving 7 bases between them.

The chain couples TRBV18 to TRBJ2-5, with 7 nucleotides matching TRBD1. This CDR3 comprises 15 residues. The V segment lost 2 bases and the J segment 5 bases; nucleotides outside the gene matches: 8. CDR1 is KGHSH, CDR2 LQKENI, per germline. The CDR3 region has the DNA TGTGCCAGCTCACCAGGCACAGGGGTGTATGAGACCCAGTACTTC. Translated: CASSPGTGVYETQYF.

The chain links TRBV5-8 to TRBJ2-7; tentative D call: TRBD1 (6 bases). Trimming stripped 4 bases from V and 4 bases from J, with 9 bases between. The germline gives CDR1 SGHTS, CDR2 YDEGEE. The CDR3 has 12 amino acids. The CDR3 region is CASSPQGYEQYF. In DNA, the CDR3 is TGTGCCAGCAGCCCCCAGGGGTACGAGCAGTACTTC.

The genes are TRBV27 and TRBJ2-7; TRBD2 agrees at 7 bases. The ends lost 9 bases at V and 6 bases at J; junction bases unmatched: 11. This CDR3 is 13 amino acids long. Germline V gene lookup returns CDR1 MNHEY and CDR2 SMNVEV (reference sequence). The CDR3 is CASFSRGRVEQYF. CDR3 DNA sequence: TGTGCCAGTTTTTCCCGGGGGAGGGTCGAGCAGTACTTC.

The chain links TRBV7-6 to TRBJ2-6; possibly TRBD1 for D (5 bases). The CDR3 loop spans 17 amino acids. Trimming pared 1 base from V and 0 bases from J, leaving 10 bases between. The germline gives CDR1 SGHVS, CDR2 FNYEAQ. CDR3 in amino acids: CASSLGYRSSGANVLTF. The CDR3 DNA reads as TGTGCCAGCAGCTTAGGTTACAGGAGCTCTGGGGCCAACGTCCTGACTTTC.

V gene TRBV9 combines with J gene TRBJ1-1; D is unresolved. From germline, CDR1 is SGDLS and CDR2 YYNGEE. Trimming took 0 bases from V and 5 from J, leaving 11 bases between them. This CDR3 comprises 14 residues. The CDR3 loop is CASSVGTLGTEAFF. The CDR3 nucleotides are TGTGCCAGCAGCGTAGGTACCCTTGGGACTGAAGCTTTCTTT.

This clone has just a few counts. This chain links TRBV30 with TRBJ1-3; D is perhaps TRBD1 (5 bases). CDR1 is GTSNPN and CDR2 is SVGIG in the germline V gene (reference sequence). V was cut by 4 bases and J by 1 base, with 8 bases left in between. The CDR3 spans 13 residues. CDR3 DNA: TGTGCCTGGAATAGGGGTTCTGGAAACACCATATATTTT. Its protein is CAWNRGSGNTIYF.

DNA of the CDR3: TGTGCCACCACGGAGGACAGGGAGACTGAAGCTTTCTTT. Translating it yields CATTEDRETEAFF. This chain connects TRBV15 to TRBJ1-1; TRBD1 agrees at 8 bases. Germline CDR1 reads LNHNV; CDR2 reads YYDKDF (reference sequence). There are 13 residues in the CDR3. Trimming cost V 7 bases and J 5 bases; bases outside gene matches: 6.

The chain employs TRBV21-1 and TRBJ1-4; the table's D call of TRBD1 was not tested on the DNA. TRBV21-1 is recorded as a pseudogene. CDR3 length: 16 amino acids. In nucleotides, the CDR3 is TGTGCCAGCAGCCCCCACCCGCGGACAGGGCTTGAAAAACTGTTTTTT. Protein product: CASSPHPRTGLEKLFF.

The chain employs TRBV3-1 (or the pseudogene TRBV3-2) and TRBJ2-5; 7 nucleotides align to TRBD2. CDR3 size: 17 residues. The germline V gene encodes CDR1 LGHDT and CDR2 YNNKEL (reference sequence). V gave up 1 base and J gave up 1 base; unmatched junction bases: 9. CDR3 protein: CASSQAIEGGPQETQYF. The CDR3 region has the DNA TGTGCCAGCAGCCAAGCAATCGAGGGAGGGCCCCAAGAGACCCAGTACTTC.

The chain uses TRBV5-6 and TRBJ1-1; perhaps TRBD1 as D (5 bases). V shed 4 bases and J shed 4 bases, with 14 bases lying between them. The CDR3 contains 14 residues. Germline CDR1 is SGHDT and CDR2 is YYEEEE. The CDR3 region has the DNA TGTGCCAGCAGCGGGCACTTGGGGCTCACTGAAGCTTTCTTT. It is translated as CASSGHLGLTEAFF.

This chain uses TRBV6-2 or TRBV6-3 with TRBJ2-1; D perhaps matches TRBD2 (6 bases). The CDR3 length is 15 residues. Germline CDR1 MNHEY, CDR2 SVGEGT. Deletions cut 2 bases from V and 4 bases from J, with 12 bases between. CDR3 amino acids: CASSYGTPLYNEQFF. The CDR3 bases are TGTGCCAGCAGTTACGGGACTCCCCTATACAATGAGCAGTTCTTC.

The rearrangement links TRBV5-4 to TRBJ2-7, with D possibly being TRBD1 (6 bases). Looked up from germline, CDR1 is SGHNT and CDR2 is YYREEE (reference sequence). Trimming left V 4 bases short and J 6 bases short, with 17 bases between. The CDR3 runs to 14 residues. This chain's CDR3 is CASSHRANPAEQYF. In DNA, the CDR3 is TGTGCCAGCAGCCACAGGGCAAACCCGGCCGAGCAGTACTTC.